The T cell receptor beta chain under discussion was sequenced for a study of cytomegalovirus exposure and HLA in healthy donors. Study results and caveats: Researchers catalogued roughly 170 TCR beta chains as cytomegalovirus-associated. While the bulk of TCR sequences proved rare, some public TCRs turned up in many donors. Specificity of a few CMV-associated chains for CMV antigens was verified in vitro.

A remark on this clone: Its matching antigen is unknown.

V was shortened by 8 bases and J by 1 base, with 18 bases between the two germline ends. Germline V CDR1 and CDR2: MDHEN, SYDVKM. This CDR3 is 15 amino acids long. Some clones are missing from TCRdb's copy, which holds only in-frame ones; the method was immunoSEQ multiplex PCR. This table has approximately 220,000 clones, around nine tenths appearing once. Sequenced sample: PBMCs. The TCR sequence derives from a man younger than 30 in good health and CMV-seronegative. The genes are TRBV28 and TRBJ2-7; the D is unclear. DNA of the CDR3: TGTGCCAGCCCTCCCCCTGGGCAGCCTTCCTACGAGCAGTACTTC. This codes for CASPPPGQPSYEQYF.